These T cell receptor beta chains were read from a single sample in a study of blood T cell repertoires in COVID-19. Data came from immunoSEQ multiplex PCR; TCRdb stores just in-frame clones and leaves some out. The table lists 150,000 to 200,000 clones, roughly four fifths of them singletons. Sequencing was done on a sample of peripheral blood. The receptors here all came from a woman between 65 and 79 years old with COVID-19, enrolled during active disease. Both conserved end residues are trimmed from each CDR3. A D gene is named only where the DNA matches it firmly.

>-|TRBV4-3
ASSLQDNTGELF
>-|TRBV15
ATRSTPSDEQY
>-|TRBV9
ASSVGPRVDTGELF
>TRBD2|TRBV11-2
ASSWTSNTGELF
>-|TRBV30
AWSGDGGSAQPQH
>-|TRBV19
ASTVGGGAEAF
>-|TRBV30
AWSVNGGQPQH
>-|TRBV3-1/TRBV3-2
ASSQGQFNQPQH
>TRBD2|TRBV29-1
SVSLAGGPGVDTQY
>TRBD2|TRBV15
ATSRPAGGGYEQY
>-|TRBV21-1
ASTAEAF
>TRBD1|TRBV28
ASSLPGQANEKLF
>TRBD1|TRBV7-2
ASSLRTGARELF
>-|TRBV7-2
ASSTQGGAGNTIY
>TRBD1|TRBV19
ASSISGQGSTEAF
>-|TRBV13
ASSSTTFRSYNEQF
>-|TRBV6-5
ASSQTGAGRNEQF
>-|TRBV7-3
ASSSKNPGVYGYT
>-|TRBV5-1
ASSLAAGRNNEQF
>-|TRBV21-1
ATWDRGKGLVNTEAF
>TRBD2|TRBV18
ASSPQFASGIDTQY
>TRBD1|TRBV12-5
ASGLVPPTGGTEAF
>TRBD1|TRBV19
ASTAGGYGYT
>TRBD1|TRBV5-5
ASSLQPDRVSYEQY
>-|TRBV28
ASRTGLTYEQY
>TRBD1|TRBV27
ASSPRDRGYEQY
>-|TRBV29-1
SVVAGFEQY
>TRBD1|TRBV7-2
ASSLDDRVTGELF
>-|TRBV7-2
ASSSAGAANEKLF
>-|TRBV6-4
ASSLEASTDTQY
>TRBD1|TRBV19
ASTSTGGISGANVLT
>TRBD2|TRBV7-3
ASSLAGGGSDTQY
>-|TRBV10-2
ATKSGSSYEQY
>TRBD2|TRBV7-2
ASSPTGTSGRAGR
>-|TRBV7-6
ASSLESSQTYEQY
>TRBD1|TRBV5-4
ASSRTGTEKLF
>TRBD1|TRBV7-2
ASSLLGQGNTGELF
>TRBD1|TRBV19
ASTRTGPSGANVLT
>-|TRBV2
ASRSGGIYNEQF
>TRBD1|TRBV2
ASSGWDRTSRNTIY
>TRBD1|TRBV10-1
ASSSGGTIY
>-|TRBV3-1/TRBV3-2
ASSPRAEADTQY
>TRBD1|TRBV30
AWGQGAYNSPLH